The present T cell receptor (beta chain) was sequenced within a study of early T cells in non-severe SARS-CoV-2 infection. This clonotype appeared many times. MiXCR, applied by TCRdb to the 5' RACE reads, yields one record per CDR3 protein. Here the sample spans roughly 100,000 distinct CDR3 sequences, over 9.5% being singletons. CDR1 is MNHEY and CDR2 is SVGAGI in the germline V gene. The CDR3 runs to 14 residues. Between the trimmed V and J ends, which lost 5 bases and 2 bases, there was a span of 11 bases. Specimen: whole blood, collected at baseline. This chain connects TRBV6-5 to TRBJ2-3, with D maybe TRBD1 (6 bases). This TCR came from an adult who was a healthcare worker with PCR-confirmed SARS-CoV-2 infection or an uninfected control (not recorded which). DNA of the CDR3: TGTGCCAGCAGTCCTAGGGACAACACAGATACGCAGTATTTT. Amino acids: CASSPRDNTDTQYF.